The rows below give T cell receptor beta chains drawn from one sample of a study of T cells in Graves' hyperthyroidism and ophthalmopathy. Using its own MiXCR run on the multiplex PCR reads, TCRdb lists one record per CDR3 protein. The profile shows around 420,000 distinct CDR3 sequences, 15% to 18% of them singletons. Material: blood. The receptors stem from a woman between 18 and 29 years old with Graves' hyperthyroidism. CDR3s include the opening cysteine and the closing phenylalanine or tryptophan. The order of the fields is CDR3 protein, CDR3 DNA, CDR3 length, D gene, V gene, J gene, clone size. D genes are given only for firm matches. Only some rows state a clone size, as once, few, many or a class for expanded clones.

cdr3_aa: CASSPYTGSSYEQYF; cdr3_nt: TGTGCCAGCTCACCTTATACAGGGAGCTCCTACGAGCAGTACTTC; cdr3_length: 15; d_call: .; v_call: TRBV18; j_call: TRBJ2-7; clone_size: many
cdr3_aa: CASSTSPGQLRTGELFF; cdr3_nt: TGTGCCAGCAGCACATCACCGGGACAGCTAAGGACCGGGGAGCTGTTTTTT; cdr3_length: 17; d_call: TRBD1; v_call: TRBV5-8; j_call: TRBJ2-2; clone_size: .
cdr3_aa: CASSLQRNTGELFF; cdr3_nt: TGTGCCAGCAGTTTACAGAGGAACACCGGGGAGCTGTTTTTT; cdr3_length: 14; d_call: .; v_call: TRBV11-3; j_call: TRBJ2-2; clone_size: many
cdr3_aa: CASSPHRGGKTQYF; cdr3_nt: TGCGCCAGCAGCCCACACAGGGGTGGAAAGACCCAGTACTTC; cdr3_length: 14; d_call: TRBD1; v_call: TRBV5-1; j_call: TRBJ2-5; clone_size: .
cdr3_aa: CSAREEGRDYTF; cdr3_nt: TGCAGTGCTAGAGAGGAGGGAAGGGACTACACCTTC; cdr3_length: 12; d_call: .; v_call: TRBV20-1; j_call: TRBJ1-2; clone_size: many
cdr3_aa: CASSLRDTVNEQYF; cdr3_nt: TGTGCCAGCAGCCTCCGGGACACCGTTAACGAGCAGTACTTC; cdr3_length: 14; d_call: .; v_call: TRBV11-2; j_call: TRBJ2-7; clone_size: many
cdr3_aa: CASSDYVYEQYF; cdr3_nt: TGTGCCAGCAGTGATTACGTATACGAGCAGTACTTC; cdr3_length: 12; d_call: .; v_call: TRBV2; j_call: TRBJ2-7; clone_size: many
cdr3_aa: CATSDPTGLDTQYF; cdr3_nt: TGTGCCACCAGTGACCCGACAGGGTTGGATACGCAGTATTTT; cdr3_length: 14; d_call: TRBD1; v_call: TRBV24-1; j_call: TRBJ2-3; clone_size: .
cdr3_aa: CASSAGSGANVLTF; cdr3_nt: TGTGCCAGCAGCGCGGGGAGCGGGGCCAACGTCCTGACTTTC; cdr3_length: 14; d_call: .; v_call: TRBV9; j_call: TRBJ2-6; clone_size: .
cdr3_aa: CATSRQGAEGNQPQHF; cdr3_nt: TGTGCCACCTCCCGACAGGGGGCCGAAGGCAATCAGCCCCAGCATTTT; cdr3_length: 16; d_call: TRBD1; v_call: TRBV6-1; j_call: TRBJ1-5; clone_size: .
cdr3_aa: CASSPHRSYGYTF; cdr3_nt: TGTGCCAGCAGTCCGCACCGTAGCTATGGCTACACCTTC; cdr3_length: 13; d_call: .; v_call: TRBV27; j_call: TRBJ1-2; clone_size: many
cdr3_aa: CASSINTDTQYF; cdr3_nt: TGTGCCAGTAGTATAAACACAGATACGCAGTATTTT; cdr3_length: 12; d_call: .; v_call: TRBV19; j_call: TRBJ2-3; clone_size: few
cdr3_aa: CASSQGLSGNSPLHF; cdr3_nt: TGTGCCAGCAGCCAAGGTCTTTCGGGGAATTCACCCCTCCACTTT; cdr3_length: 15; d_call: .; v_call: TRBV3-1; j_call: TRBJ1-6; clone_size: many
cdr3_aa: CASSYSVWGYEQYF; cdr3_nt: TGTGCCAGCAGTTACTCGGTCTGGGGCTACGAGCAGTACTTC; cdr3_length: 14; d_call: .; v_call: TRBV6-5; j_call: TRBJ2-7; clone_size: many
cdr3_aa: CASSLGQGFEQYF; cdr3_nt: TGTGCCAGCAGTTTAGGGCAGGGGTTCGAGCAGTACTTC; cdr3_length: 13; d_call: .; v_call: TRBV12-3/TRBV12-4; j_call: TRBJ2-7; clone_size: many